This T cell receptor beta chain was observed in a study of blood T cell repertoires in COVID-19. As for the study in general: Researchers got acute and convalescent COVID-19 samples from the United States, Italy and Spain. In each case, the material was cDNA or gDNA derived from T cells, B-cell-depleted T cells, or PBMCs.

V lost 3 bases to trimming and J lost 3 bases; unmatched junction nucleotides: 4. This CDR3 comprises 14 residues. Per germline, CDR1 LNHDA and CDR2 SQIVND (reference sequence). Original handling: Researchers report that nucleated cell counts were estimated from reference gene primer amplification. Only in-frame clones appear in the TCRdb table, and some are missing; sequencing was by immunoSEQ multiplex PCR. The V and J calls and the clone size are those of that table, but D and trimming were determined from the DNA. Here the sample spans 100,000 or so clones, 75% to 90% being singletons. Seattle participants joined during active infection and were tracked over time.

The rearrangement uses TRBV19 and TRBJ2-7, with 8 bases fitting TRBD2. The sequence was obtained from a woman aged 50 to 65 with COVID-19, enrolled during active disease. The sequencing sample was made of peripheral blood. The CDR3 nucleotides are TGTGCCAGTAGTATTGCGGGGGGAAGCTACGAGCAGTACTTC. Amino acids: CASSIAGGSYEQYF.